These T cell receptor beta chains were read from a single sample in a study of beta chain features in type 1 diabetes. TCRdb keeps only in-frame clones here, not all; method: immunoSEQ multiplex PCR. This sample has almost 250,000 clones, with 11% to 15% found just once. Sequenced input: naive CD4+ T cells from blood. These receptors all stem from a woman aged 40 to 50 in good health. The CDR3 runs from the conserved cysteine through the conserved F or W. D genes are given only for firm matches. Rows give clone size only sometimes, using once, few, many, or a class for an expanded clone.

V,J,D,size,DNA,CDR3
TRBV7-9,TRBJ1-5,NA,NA,TGTGCCAGCAGCTTAGCGGGGACACTTAGCAATCAGCCCCAGCATTTT,CASSLAGTLSNQPQHF
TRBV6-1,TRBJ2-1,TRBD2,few,TGTGCCAGCAGTGATACCGGGACTAGCGGGGGGCCGGGTGAGCAGTTCTTC,CASSDTGTSGGPGEQFF
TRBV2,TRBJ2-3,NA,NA,TGTGCCACCCGGACAGATACAGATACGCAGTATTTT,CATRTDTDTQYF
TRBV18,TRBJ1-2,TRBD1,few,TGTGCCAGCTCACCTCTAACCACGACAGGGACGATATCTACCTATGGCTACACCTTC,CASSPLTTTGTISTYGYTF
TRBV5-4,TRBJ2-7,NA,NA,TGTGCCAGCAGCTCGAAGACTAGGAACTACGAGCAGTACTTC,CASSSKTRNYEQYF
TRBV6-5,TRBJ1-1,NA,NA,TGTGCCAGCTCCGGGGGTCACCTGAACACTGAAGCTTTCTTT,CASSGGHLNTEAFF
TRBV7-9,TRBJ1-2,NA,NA,TGTGCCAGCAGCCCGACCGGGAGGGGCCTCCAAAACAACTATGGCTACACCTTC,CASSPTGRGLQNNYGYTF
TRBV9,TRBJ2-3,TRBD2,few,TGTGCCAGCAGCGTAGGGGGGGGGAGCACAGATACGCAGTATTTT,CASSVGGGSTDTQYF
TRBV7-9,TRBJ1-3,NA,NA,TGTGCCAGCTTAACTGACTCTGGAAACACCATATATTTT,CASLTDSGNTIYF
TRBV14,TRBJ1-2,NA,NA,TGTGCCAGCAGCCAAGGCGCATGGGGGGAGGACTATGGCTACACCTTC,CASSQGAWGEDYGYTF
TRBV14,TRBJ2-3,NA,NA,TGTGCCAGCAGCCCCGGACTTAAACTCACAGATACGCAGTATTTT,CASSPGLKLTDTQYF
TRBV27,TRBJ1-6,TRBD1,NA,TGTGCCAGCAGTTTTTTACAGGGGGCCTCCTATAATTCACCCCTCCACTTT,CASSFLQGASYNSPLHF
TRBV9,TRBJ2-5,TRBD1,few,TGTGCCAGCAGCGTAGACCCAGGGGGAGAGACCCAGTACTTC,CASSVDPGGETQYF
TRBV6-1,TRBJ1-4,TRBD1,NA,TGTGCCAGCAGTGGCTGGACAGGCGGGGAAACTAATGAAAAACTGTTTTTT,CASSGWTGGETNEKLFF
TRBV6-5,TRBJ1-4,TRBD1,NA,TGTGCCAGCAGGGGGGACAGAGATCGGGAAAAACTGTTTTTT,CASRGDRDREKLFF
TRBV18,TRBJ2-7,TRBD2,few,TGTGCCAGCTCACCACTGGGCACTAGCGGGGTCTCCTACGAGCAGTACTTC,CASSPLGTSGVSYEQYF
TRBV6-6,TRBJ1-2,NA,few,TGTGCCAGCAGTTATCAACAGGTTAACTATGGCTACACCTTC,CASSYQQVNYGYTF
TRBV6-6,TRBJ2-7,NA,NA,TGTGCCAGCAGTTACTTGGCAGGCTCAGGCGAGCAGTACTTC,CASSYLAGSGEQYF
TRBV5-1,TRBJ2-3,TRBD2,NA,TGCGCCAGCAGCCCCCGGGGGGGCAGCTATACGCAGTATTTT,CASSPRGGSYTQYF
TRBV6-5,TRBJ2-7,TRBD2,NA,TGTGCCAGCAGGTCGCCTAGCGGGGCTCGTCTGGGTCAGTACTTC,CASRSPSGARLGQYF
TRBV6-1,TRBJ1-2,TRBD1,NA,TGTGCCAGCAGCCCCGGACAGGGGAACTATGGCTACACCTTC,CASSPGQGNYGYTF
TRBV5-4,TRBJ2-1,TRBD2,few,TGTGCCAGCAGCCCATTTAGCGGGGGGACCTACAATGAGCAGTTCTTC,CASSPFSGGTYNEQFF
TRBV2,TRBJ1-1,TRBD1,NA,TGTGCCAGCAGTCCAACGGGACAGGGGAACACTGAAGCTTTCTTT,CASSPTGQGNTEAFF
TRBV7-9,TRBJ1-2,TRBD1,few,TGTGCCAGCAGTAACGACAGGGGGGGGAATTATGGCTACACCTTC,CASSNDRGGNYGYTF
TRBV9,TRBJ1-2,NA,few,TGTGCCAGCAGCCGGGAGCTATTCTATGGCTACACCTTC,CASSRELFYGYTF
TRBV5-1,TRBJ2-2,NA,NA,TGCGCCAGCAGCTTGGATGGGGGAGGAACCGGGGAGCTGTTTTTT,CASSLDGGGTGELFF
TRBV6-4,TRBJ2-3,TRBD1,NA,TGTGCCAGCAGTGACTCCCGACAGGGGGATACGCAGTATTTT,CASSDSRQGDTQYF
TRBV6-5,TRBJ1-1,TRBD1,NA,TGTGCCAGCGGGGCAGGGGGACGGATGAACACTGAAGCTTTCTTT,CASGAGGRMNTEAFF
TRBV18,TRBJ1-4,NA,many,TGTGCCAGCTCACCCTCGGACAGACTGTTTTTT,CASSPSDRLFF
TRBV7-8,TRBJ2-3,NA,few,TGTGCCAGCAGCTCGAGAGCGGAGAGCACAGATACGCAGTATTTT,CASSSRAESTDTQYF
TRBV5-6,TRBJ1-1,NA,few,TGTGCCAGCAGCTTGTTCGGGTCTTCCAAGGAAGCTTTCTTT,CASSLFGSSKEAFF
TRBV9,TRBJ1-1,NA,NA,TGTGCCAGCAGCGTAGCAGCGCAGCTGAACACTGAAGCTTTCTTT,CASSVAAQLNTEAFF
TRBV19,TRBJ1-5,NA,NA,TGTGCCCCCCCCGCGACAGCTTACGAATTGCCCCAGCATTTT,CAPPATAYELPQHF
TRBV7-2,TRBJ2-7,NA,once,TGTGCCAGCAGCTTAGCGTCGAGGCAGGGATTCTCCTACGAGCAGTACTTC,CASSLASRQGFSYEQYF
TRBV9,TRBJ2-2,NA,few,TGTGCCAGCAGCGTAGGAGGGGGGGGAACTGGGGAGCTGTTTTTT,CASSVGGGGTGELFF
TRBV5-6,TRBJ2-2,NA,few,TGTGCCAGCAGCTTGCGACGGACAGGACTAACCGGGGAGCTGTTTTTT,CASSLRRTGLTGELFF
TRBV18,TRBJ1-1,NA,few,TGTGCCAGCTCACAGGGACTGACGAACACTGAAGCTTTCTTT,CASSQGLTNTEAFF
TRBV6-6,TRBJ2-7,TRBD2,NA,TGTGCCAGCAGGACCATAGCGGGGGTCACCGAGTCGCAGTACTTC,CASRTIAGVTESQYF
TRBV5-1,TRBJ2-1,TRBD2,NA,TGCGCCAGCAGCTTGAGTAGCGGGGGGGTGAATGAGCAGTTCTTC,CASSLSSGGVNEQFF
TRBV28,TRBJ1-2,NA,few,TGTGCCAGCGCAAGCTCCAACTATGGCTACACCTTC,CASASSNYGYTF
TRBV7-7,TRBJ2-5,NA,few,TGTGCCAGCAGCTTCCCCGGTGAAATGCAGACCCAGTACTTC,CASSFPGEMQTQYF
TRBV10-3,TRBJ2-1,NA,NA,TGTGCCATCAGTGCGGGGATACAGTCCCCCTCCTACAATGAGCAGTTCTTC,CAISAGIQSPSYNEQFF
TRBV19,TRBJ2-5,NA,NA,TGTGCCAGTAGTATACGCTATAAGGAGACCCAGTACTTC,CASSIRYKETQYF
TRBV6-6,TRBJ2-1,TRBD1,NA,TGTGCCAGCAGTTCAGGACAGGGGAACAATGAGCAGTTCTTC,CASSSGQGNNEQFF
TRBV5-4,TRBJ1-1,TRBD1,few,TGTGCCAGCAGCTCTCCGACAGGGGTGAACACTGAAGCTTTCTTT,CASSSPTGVNTEAFF
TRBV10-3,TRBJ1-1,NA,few,TGTGCCATCAGCGGGAGTGGTGTAAACGCTGAAGCTTTCTTT,CAISGSGVNAEAFF
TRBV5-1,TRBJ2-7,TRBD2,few,TGCGCCAGCAGCCCCATCGGGGGAGCGGGGAGGAACTACGAGCAGTACTTC,CASSPIGGAGRNYEQYF
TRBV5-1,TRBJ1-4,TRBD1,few,TGCGCCAGCAGCCGACAGGGTGCAACTAATGAAAAACTGTTTTTT,CASSRQGATNEKLFF
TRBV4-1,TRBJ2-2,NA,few,TGCGCCAGCAGCTTAACGACCGGAGCCGGGGAGCTGTTTTTT,CASSLTTGAGELFF
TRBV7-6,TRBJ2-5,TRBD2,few,TGTGCCAGCGGAGCTAGCGGGGGAGGGGAGACCCAGTACTTC,CASGASGGGETQYF
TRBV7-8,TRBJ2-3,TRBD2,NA,TGTGCCAGCAGCTTAGAGGCTAGCGGGGGGCCTGGACCTCCACGAGATACGCAGTATTTT,CASSLEASGGPGPPRDTQYF
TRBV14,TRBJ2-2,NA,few,TGTGCCAGCAGCCAAGATAACTCCGGCGGGCTGTTTTTT,CASSQDNSGGLFF